Listed below are T cell receptor beta chains from one sample, sequenced in a study of shared clonotypes between healthy human individuals. Data came from immunoSEQ multiplex PCR; TCRdb stores just in-frame clones and leaves some out. The repertoire holds 1 million to 1.2 million clones, about 72% seen once, with approximately 0.9% in the top ten. The specimen was memory CD4+ T cells from PBMCs. These receptors all come from a man between 18 and 29 years old in good health. Some clones in this sample may be carry-over from other donors' samples. CDR3s include the opening cysteine and the closing phenylalanine or tryptophan. The order of the fields is clone size, J gene, D gene, V gene, CDR3 protein, CDR3 DNA. The D gene is left open where the match is weak. Part of the rows lack a size; the others show once, few, many or a class for expanded clones.

- | TRBJ2-1 | - | TRBV15 | CATSRDPGDEQFF | TGTGCCACCAGCAGAGATCCCGGGGATGAGCAGTTCTTC
- | TRBJ2-7 | TRBD1 | TRBV27 | CASSYLGTGVYEQYF | TGTGCCAGCAGCTACCTCGGGACAGGGGTTTACGAGCAGTACTTC
- | TRBJ2-1 | - | TRBV2 | CATRWSSYNEQFF | TGTGCCACCCGGTGGAGCTCCTACAATGAGCAGTTCTTC
- | TRBJ2-2 | - | TRBV4-1 | CASSRRRQEGGITNTGELFF | TGCGCCAGCAGCCGACGTAGACAGGAGGGGGGGATAACGAACACCGGGGAGCTGTTTTTT
once | TRBJ2-7 | TRBD1 | TRBV10-3 | CAISAGWTGTYEQYF | TGTGCCATCAGCGCCGGTTGGACAGGGACCTACGAGCAGTACTTC
- | TRBJ2-7 | - | TRBV9 | CASSVASAAGGEQYF | TGTGCCAGCAGCGTCGCATCAGCGGCTGGGGGGGAGCAGTACTTC
- | TRBJ2-7 | TRBD2 | TRBV5-1 | CASSGQTSENYEQYF | TGCGCCAGCAGCGGTCAGACTAGCGAAAACTACGAGCAGTACTTC
- | TRBJ2-3 | - | TRBV9 | CASSVVADTQYF | TGTGCCAGCAGCGTAGTAGCAGATACGCAGTATTTT
- | TRBJ2-3 | - | TRBV7-8 | CASSQLPYDSRPTDTQYF | TGTGCCAGCAGCCAACTTCCATACGACAGCCGACCCACAGATACGCAGTATTTT
- | TRBJ1-1 | - | TRBV7-9 | CASSTWPSRGPPVEAFF | TGTGCCAGCAGCACGTGGCCTAGCCGGGGCCCCCCCGTTGAAGCTTTCTTT
once | TRBJ1-1 | - | TRBV5-1 | CASSLVEGEGNTEAFF | TGCGCCAGCAGCTTGGTGGAGGGCGAAGGAAACACTGAAGCTTTCTTT
many | TRBJ1-1 | - | TRBV29-1 | CSVGFGRTEAFF | TGCAGCGTTGGTTTCGGCCGCACTGAAGCTTTCTTT
- | TRBJ2-7 | - | TRBV18 | CASTPLGPGQGDYEQYF | TGTGCCAGCACCCCATTGGGGCCCGGACAAGGGGACTACGAGCAGTACTTC
- | TRBJ2-3 | - | TRBV6-5 | CAAGAYPQYF | TGTGCCGCGGGGGCGTATCCGCAGTATTTT
- | TRBJ2-7 | TRBD1 | TRBV6-5 | CASKTGTDTYEQYF | TGTGCCAGCAAGACCGGGACAGATACCTACGAGCAGTACTTC
- | TRBJ2-7 | - | TRBV30 | CAWSRGGPYEQYF | TGTGCCTGGAGTAGGGGGGGGCCCTACGAGCAGTACTTC
- | TRBJ2-2 | - | TRBV18 | CASSPRGPANTGELFF | TGTGCCAGCTCACCAAGGGGTCCCGCGAACACCGGGGAGCTGTTTTTT
- | TRBJ1-2 | TRBD1 | TRBV28 | CASSPGDRRNYGYTF | TGTGCCAGCAGTCCCGGGGACAGAAGAAACTATGGCTACACCTTC
- | TRBJ2-2 | - | TRBV2 | CASRGPGELFF | TGTGCCAGCAGGGGGCCCGGGGAGCTGTTTTTT
- | TRBJ2-1 | TRBD1 | TRBV2 | CASSLGQGIDEQFF | TGTGCCAGCAGTTTGGGACAGGGTATCGATGAGCAGTTCTTC
- | TRBJ1-1 | - | TRBV5-6 | CASSLEGNTEAFF | TGTGCCAGCAGCTTGGAAGGGAACACTGAAGCTTTCTTT
- | TRBJ2-7 | TRBD2 | TRBV5-1 | CASSLVVAGDYEQYF | TGCGCCAGCAGCTTGGTGGTAGCGGGAGACTACGAGCAGTACTTC
few | TRBJ2-1 | TRBD2 | TRBV5-1 | CASSSGTSGYNEQFF | TGCGCCAGCAGCAGCGGGACTAGCGGATACAATGAGCAGTTCTTC
- | TRBJ2-1 | - | TRBV7-2 | CASSLAIYNEQFF | TGTGCCAGCAGCTTAGCAATCTACAATGAGCAGTTCTTC
- | TRBJ1-5 | - | TRBV19 | CASSIPLGPPPRQPQHF | TGTGCCAGTAGTATACCCCTTGGGCCCCCCCCCAGGCAGCCCCAGCATTTT
- | TRBJ1-2 | TRBD1 | TRBV10-1 | CASSPGGGGGYTF | TGCGCCAGCAGCCCAGGGGGCGGTGGAGGCTACACCTTC
- | TRBJ2-7 | - | TRBV6-5 | CASSYGGSDEQYF | TGTGCCAGCAGTTATGGAGGCTCGGACGAGCAGTACTTC
- | TRBJ1-2 | - | TRBV7-2 | CASSSAVNYGYTF | TGTGCCAGCAGCTCGGCCGTTAACTATGGCTACACCTTC
- | TRBJ2-5 | TRBD2 | TRBV5-1 | CASSLVRRTSGDQETQYF | TGCGCCAGCAGCTTGGTCCGGCGTACTAGCGGGGACCAAGAGACCCAGTACTTC
once | TRBJ2-5 | - | TRBV5-4 | CASSLDVETQYF | TGTGCCAGCAGCTTGGATGTAGAGACCCAGTACTTC
- | TRBJ1-3 | - | TRBV9 | CASSPGHIYSGNTIYF | TGTGCCAGCAGCCCCGGACACATCTACTCTGGAAACACCATATATTTT
once | TRBJ1-6 | - | TRBV7-9 | CASSLGAEGSPLHF | TGTGCCAGCAGCCTTGGCGCCGAGGGTTCACCCCTCCACTTT
- | TRBJ1-1 | - | TRBV29-1 | CSGGDLGRTEAFF | TGCAGCGGGGGAGATCTTGGACGGACTGAAGCTTTCTTT
- | TRBJ2-3 | - | TRBV5-1 | CASSLKGLAMWSSRSTDTQYF | TGCGCCAGCAGCTTGAAAGGGCTAGCTATGTGGTCCTCCCGCAGCACAGATACGCAGTATTTT
- | TRBJ2-5 | - | TRBV5-4 | CASSLSQGRAEAQYF | TGTGCCAGCAGCTTGAGCCAGGGGAGGGCAGAGGCCCAGTACTTC
- | TRBJ2-2 | - | TRBV5-6 | CASSLAIGATGELFF | TGTGCCAGCAGCTTGGCGATTGGGGCTACCGGGGAGCTGTTTTTT
- | TRBJ1-5 | TRBD1 | TRBV5-1 | CASSLGGTGTGQPQHF | TGCGCCAGCAGCTTGGGCGGGACAGGGACAGGGCAGCCCCAGCATTTT
- | TRBJ1-4 | - | TRBV19 | CASSIPGTTEKLFF | TGTGCCAGTAGTATCCCAGGGACGACGGAAAAACTGTTTTTT
- | TRBJ2-5 | - | TRBV30 | CAWSTTGPDQETQYF | TGTGCCTGGAGCACAACGGGCCCGGACCAAGAGACCCAGTACTTC
few | TRBJ2-7 | TRBD2 | TRBV9 | CASSVASGLNNPLDEQYF | TGTGCCAGCAGCGTTGCTAGCGGGCTGAATAATCCTTTGGACGAGCAGTACTTC
- | TRBJ2-5 | TRBD1 | TRBV7-9 | CASSRGQGWETQYF | TGTGCCAGCAGCCGGGGACAGGGGTGGGAGACCCAGTACTTC
- | TRBJ2-1 | - | TRBV11-2 | CASSAPRRVLSYNEQFF | TGTGCCAGCAGTGCACCAAGGAGGGTGCTTTCCTACAATGAGCAGTTCTTC
- | TRBJ2-5 | TRBD2 | TRBV5-1 | CASSPGTSGSPETQYF | TGCGCCAGCAGTCCCGGGACTAGCGGGAGCCCTGAGACCCAGTACTTC
- | TRBJ2-5 | - | TRBV2 | CASGQETQYF | TGTGCCAGCGGACAAGAGACCCAGTACTTC
- | TRBJ1-2 | - | TRBV19 | CASSPGWDARGYTF | TGTGCCAGTAGTCCAGGATGGGACGCACGGGGCTACACCTTC
- | TRBJ1-1 | TRBD1 | TRBV2 | CASSDRGQGNTEAFF | TGTGCCAGCAGTGACCGGGGACAGGGGAACACTGAAGCTTTCTTT
- | TRBJ2-7 | TRBD2 | TRBV11-2 | CASSLTGTSGSYEQYF | TGTGCCAGCAGCTTAACCGGGACTAGCGGTTCCTACGAGCAGTACTTC
- | TRBJ2-7 | TRBD1 | TRBV5-4 | CASSSGTDFFVEQYF | TGTGCCAGCAGCTCCGGGACAGACTTCTTTGTAGAGCAGTACTTC
- | TRBJ2-7 | TRBD1 | TRBV6-1 | CASGTVYEQYF | TGTGCCAGCGGGACAGTTTACGAGCAGTACTTC
- | TRBJ2-7 | TRBD2 | TRBV10-3 | CAIRPGLALPEQYF | TGTGCCATCAGACCGGGACTAGCTTTACCCGAGCAGTACTTC
- | TRBJ2-3 | TRBD2 | TRBV5-4 | CASSSLAGNTDTQYF | TGTGCCAGCAGCTCTTTAGCGGGAAACACAGATACGCAGTATTTT
- | TRBJ2-5 | - | TRBV11-2 | CASSLGVGETQYF | TGTGCCAGCAGCTTAGGGGTAGGGGAGACCCAGTACTTC
once | TRBJ1-4 | TRBD1 | TRBV6-6 | CASSSGQGASEKLFF | TGTGCCAGCAGTTCCGGACAGGGGGCCAGTGAAAAACTGTTTTTT
- | TRBJ2-4 | TRBD2 | TRBV7-2 | CASSLYSGRNIQYF | TGTGCCAGCAGCTTATATAGCGGGAGAAACATTCAGTACTTC
- | TRBJ1-4 | - | TRBV28 | CASSLVGKLFF | TGTGCCAGCAGTTTAGTGGGGAAACTGTTTTTT